The 18 T cell receptor beta chains below come from one sample, sequenced in a study of blood T cell repertoires in COVID-19. Profiled with immunoSEQ multiplex PCR; TCRdb holds only in-frame clones, not every one. The profile shows fewer than 250,000 clones, approximately 90% of them singletons. The sample comprised peripheral blood. The receptor set was obtained from a man in his forties or fifties with acute or convalescent COVID-19.

The genes are TRBV6-5 and TRBJ2-7; no clear D gene. CDR1 and CDR2 from the germline V gene are MNHEY and SVGAGI. This CDR3 is built from 13 residues. V was clipped by 2 bases and J by 2 bases, with 7 bases between them. Here the CDR3 DNA reads TGTGCCAGCAGTTACCAGGCCCCCTACGAGCAGTACTTC. It translates to CASSYQAPYEQYF.

The chain carries TRBV5-6 and TRBJ2-5; 15 nucleotides match TRBD2. The ends lost 0 bases at V and 2 bases at J; junction bases unmatched: 2. Germline CDR1 and CDR2: SGHDT and YYEEEE. The CDR3 consists of 17 residues. The CDR3 DNA is TGTGCCAGCAGCTTGGTCGGGACTAGCGGGGGGCAAGAGACCCAGTACTTC. Encoded protein: CASSLVGTSGGQETQYF.

The V and J genes are TRBV2 and TRBJ2-4; no clear D gene. Germline assignment: CDR1 SNHLY and CDR2 FYNNEI. Trimming removed 6 bases from V and 0 bases from J, with 3 bases in between. This CDR3 region has 12 residues. The chain's CDR3 is CASSQAKNIQYF. The CDR3, as DNA: TGTGCCAGCAGCCAAGCCAAAAACATTCAGTACTTC.

The rearrangement links TRBV5-8 to TRBJ1-4; tentative D call: TRBD1 (6 bases). The V and J ends lost 4 bases and 2 bases respectively, with 9 bases between them. Germline CDR1 is SGHTS and CDR2 is YDEGEE. The CDR3 totals 14 residues. CDR3 in DNA: TGTGCCAGCAGCAGACAGGAGACTAATGAAAAACTGTTTTTT. Residues: CASSRQETNEKLFF.

The chain combines TRBV27 with TRBJ2-7, with D possibly TRBD1 on 6 matching bases. CDR3 length: 13 amino acids. V was trimmed by 2 bases and J by 3 bases, leaving 8 bases between them. Germline V gives CDR1 MNHEY, CDR2 SMNVEV (reference sequence). CDR3 bases: TGTGCCAGCAGTTTAGACAGGCGCTACGAGCAGTACTTC. Its translation is CASSLDRRYEQYF.

The chain links TRBV30 to TRBJ1-2; D call uncertain. Trimming removed 2 bases at V and 9 bases at J, with 10 bases between. The CDR3 loop spans 11 amino acids. CDR1 and CDR2 (germline): GTSNPN, SVGIG (reference sequence). The CDR3 loop reads CAWSPVGSYTF. CDR3 coding DNA: TGTGCCTGGAGTCCCGTCGGGAGCTACACCTTC.

The chain links TRBV2 to TRBJ2-7; no firm D call. The length of the CDR3 is 14 residues. CDR1 and CDR2 (germline): SNHLY, FYNNEI. The germline V and J ends were trimmed by 1 base and 2 bases, with 9 bases remaining between them. CDR3 protein: CASSEEAGPYEQYF. CDR3 nucleotides: TGTGCCAGCAGTGAAGAGGCAGGCCCCTACGAGCAGTACTTC.

The rearrangement uses TRBV9 and TRBJ1-2; D unclear. CDR3 length: 12 residues. CDR1 is SGDLS and CDR2 is YYNGEE in the germline V gene. Trimming shortened V by 4 bases and J by 3 bases, and 7 bases separated the two germline ends. In DNA form, the CDR3 reads TGTGCCAGCAGCTCCCAATACTATGGCTACACCTTC. Protein: CASSSQYYGYTF.

This clone was observed a handful of times. V and J are TRBV5-5 and TRBJ1-1; D unclear. CDR1 and CDR2 (germline): SGHKS, YYEKEE (reference sequence). Trimming shortened V by 6 bases and J by 6 bases, and 18 bases separated the two germline ends. This CDR3 spans 14 amino acids. As DNA, the CDR3 is TGTGCCAGCACCCCCTGGGAGGGCTTCGCTGAAGCTTTCTTT. It specifies CASTPWEGFAEAFF. The complete variable domain, with remaining parts taken from reference TRBV5-5 and TRBJ1-1, reads DAGVTQSPTHLIKTRGQQVTLRCSPISGHKSVSWYQQVLGQGPQFIFQYYEKEERGRGNFPDRFSARQFPNYSSELNVNALLLGDSALYLCASTPWEGFAEAFFGQGTRLTVV.

This chain joins TRBV29-1 and TRBJ1-1; maybe TRBD1 (5 bases). Looked up from germline, CDR1 is SQVTM and CDR2 is ANQGSEA. The CDR3 covers 11 residues. The V gene lost 7 bases and the J gene lost 7 bases, with 13 bases spanning the gap. The CDR3 DNA reads as TGCAGCGGGCGGGGGGAAAGTGAAGCTTTCTTT. Its protein is CSGRGESEAFF.

The V call is TRBV10-3, the J call TRBJ1-4; 8 bases are shared with TRBD1. Losses at the gene ends were 6 bases for V and 3 bases for J; bases not matched to a gene: 6. CDR1 ENHRY and CDR2 SYGVKD come from the germline V gene. The length of the CDR3 is 15 residues. DNA for the CDR3: TGTGCCATCAGGGACAGGGATGCACCTAATGAAAAACTGTTTTTT. It translates to CAIRDRDAPNEKLFF.

This sequence joins TRBV15 and TRBJ1-6; no definite D call. Germline V lookup: CDR1 LNHNV, CDR2 YYDKDF (reference sequence). V lost 5 bases and J lost 9, with 11 bases in between. The CDR3 loop spans 13 amino acids. This CDR3 is CATSPRSRSPLHF. The CDR3 DNA is TGTGCCACCAGCCCCCGGAGCCGTTCACCCCTCCACTTT.

The rearrangement links TRBV27 to TRBJ1-2; 9 bases match TRBD1. With 5 bases clipped from V and 2 bases from J, the junction kept 9 bases outside the gene matches. This CDR3 spans 16 amino acids. Germline loops: CDR1 MNHEY, CDR2 SMNVEV (reference sequence). This chain's CDR3 is CASSPITGGENYGYTF. As DNA, the CDR3 is TGTGCCAGCAGTCCCATTACAGGGGGCGAGAACTATGGCTACACCTTC.

The CDR3 protein is CASSVGPGGGKYNEQFF. CDR3 DNA: TGTGCCAGCAGCGTAGGTCCGGGCGGGGGGAAATACAATGAGCAGTTCTTC. The rearrangement joins TRBV9 to TRBJ2-1, with 8 bases matching TRBD2. The CDR3 is made up of 17 amino acids. Germline trimming cut 0 bases from V and 4 bases from J; bases unmatched to any gene: 9. From germline, CDR1 is SGDLS and CDR2 YYNGEE. Full variable domain (rest looked up from reference TRBV9 and TRBJ2-1): DSGVTQTPKHLITATGQRVTLRCSPRSGDLSVYWYQQSLDQGLQFLIQYYNGEERAKGNILERFSAQQFPDLHSELNLSSLELGDSALYFCASSVGPGGGKYNEQFFGPGTRLTVL.

This clone showed up just a few times. The V call is TRBV6-1, the J call TRBJ1-5; TRBD1 matches 10 bases. Germline CDR1 reads MNHNS; CDR2 reads SASEGT. The CDR3 is made up of 16 amino acids. With 2 bases clipped from V and 6 bases from J, the junction kept 7 bases outside the gene matches. The CDR3 spells CASSEIPGTGAQPQHF. CDR3 DNA: TGTGCCAGCAGTGAAATTCCCGGGACAGGGGCTCAGCCCCAGCATTTT.

The CDR3 sequence is CASSPTGSGYTF. As DNA, the CDR3 is TGTGCCAGCAGCCCGACAGGGTCCGGCTACACCTTC. The genes are TRBV7-6 and TRBJ1-2, with 7 nucleotides matching TRBD1. Germline CDR1 reads SGHVS; CDR2 reads FNYEAQ. The V gene end was trimmed by 5 bases and the J gene end by 8 bases; junction bases not matched to a gene: 5. The CDR3 covers 12 residues.

The chain couples TRBV15 to TRBJ2-3, with a tentative D call TRBD1 (7 bases). Germline V gene lookup returns CDR1 LNHNV and CDR2 YYDKDF (reference sequence). The CDR3 runs to 17 residues. V lost 0 bases and J lost 4, with 17 bases in between. The CDR3 loop is CATSRDTQGGRADTQYF. CDR3 DNA sequence: TGTGCCACCAGCAGAGATACCCAGGGGGGACGGGCAGATACGCAGTATTTT. Looking up the rest from reference TRBV15 and TRBJ2-3 gives the full variable domain: DAMVIQNPRYQVTQFGKPVTLSCSQTLNHNVMYWYQQKSSQAPKLLFHYYDKDFNNEADTPDNFQSRRPNTSFCFLDIRSPGLGDTAMYLCATSRDTQGGRADTQYFGPGTRLTVL.

The rearrangement uses TRBV2 and TRBJ2-5; 10 bases match TRBD1. This CDR3 contains 14 residues. Germline CDR1 SNHLY, CDR2 FYNNEI. The V segment lost 7 bases and the J segment 4 bases; nucleotides outside the gene matches: 6. CDR3 sequence (DNA): TGTGCCAGCACCTTGACAGGGGGCGCAGAGACCCAGTACTTC. This sequence encodes CASTLTGGAETQYF.